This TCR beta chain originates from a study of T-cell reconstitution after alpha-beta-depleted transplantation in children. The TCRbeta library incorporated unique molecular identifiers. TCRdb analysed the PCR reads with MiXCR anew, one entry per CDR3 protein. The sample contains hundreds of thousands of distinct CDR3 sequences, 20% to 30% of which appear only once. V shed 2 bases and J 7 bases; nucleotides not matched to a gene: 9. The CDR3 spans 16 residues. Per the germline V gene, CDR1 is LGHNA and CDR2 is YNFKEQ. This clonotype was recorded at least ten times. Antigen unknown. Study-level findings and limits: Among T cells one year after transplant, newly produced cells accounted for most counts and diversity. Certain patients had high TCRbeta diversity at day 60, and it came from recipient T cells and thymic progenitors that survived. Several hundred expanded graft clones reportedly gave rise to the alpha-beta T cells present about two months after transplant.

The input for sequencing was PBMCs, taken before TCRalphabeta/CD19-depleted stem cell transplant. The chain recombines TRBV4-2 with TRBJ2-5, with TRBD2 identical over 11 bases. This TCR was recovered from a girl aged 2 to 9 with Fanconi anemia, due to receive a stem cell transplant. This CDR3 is CASSQLLAGDAGTQYF. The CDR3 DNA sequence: TGTGCCAGCAGCCAATTACTAGCGGGAGACGCGGGGACCCAGTACTTC.